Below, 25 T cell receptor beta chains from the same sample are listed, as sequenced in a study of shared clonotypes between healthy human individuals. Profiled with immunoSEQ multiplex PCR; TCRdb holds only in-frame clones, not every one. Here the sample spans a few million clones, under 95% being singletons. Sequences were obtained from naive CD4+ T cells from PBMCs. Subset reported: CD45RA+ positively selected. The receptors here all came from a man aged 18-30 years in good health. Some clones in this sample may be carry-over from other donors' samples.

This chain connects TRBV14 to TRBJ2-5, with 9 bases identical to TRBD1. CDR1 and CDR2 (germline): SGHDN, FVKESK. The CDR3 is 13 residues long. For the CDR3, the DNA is TGTGTTTCGGCCGGGACAGGGCAAGAGACCCAGTACTTC. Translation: CVSAGTGQETQYF.

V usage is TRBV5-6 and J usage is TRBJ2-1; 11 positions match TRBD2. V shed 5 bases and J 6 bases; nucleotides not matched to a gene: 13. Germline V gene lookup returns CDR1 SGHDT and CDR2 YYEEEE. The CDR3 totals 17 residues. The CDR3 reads CASRYRLAGTSVNEQFF. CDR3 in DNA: TGTGCCAGCAGGTATAGACTAGCGGGAACCTCTGTCAATGAGCAGTTCTTC.

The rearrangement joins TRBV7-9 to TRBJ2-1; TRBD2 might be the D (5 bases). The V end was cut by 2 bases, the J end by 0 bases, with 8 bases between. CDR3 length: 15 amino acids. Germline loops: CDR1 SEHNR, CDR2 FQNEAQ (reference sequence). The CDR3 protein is CASSLPRVSYNEQFF. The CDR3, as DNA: TGTGCCAGCAGCTTACCGCGGGTCTCCTACAATGAGCAGTTCTTC.

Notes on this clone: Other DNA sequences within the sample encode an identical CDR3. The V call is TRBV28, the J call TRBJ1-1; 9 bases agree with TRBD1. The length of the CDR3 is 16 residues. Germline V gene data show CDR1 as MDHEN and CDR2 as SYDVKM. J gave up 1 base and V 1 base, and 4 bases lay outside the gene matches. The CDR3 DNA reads TGTGCCAGCAGTTTATTACCGGGACAGGGGAACACTGAAGCTTTCTTT. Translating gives CASSLLPGQGNTEAFF.

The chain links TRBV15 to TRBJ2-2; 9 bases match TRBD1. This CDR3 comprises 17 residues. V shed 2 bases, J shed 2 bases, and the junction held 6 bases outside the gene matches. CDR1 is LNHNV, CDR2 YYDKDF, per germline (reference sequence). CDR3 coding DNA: TGTGCCACCAGCAGACCAGGGACAGGGCCTAACACCGGGGAGCTGTTTTTT. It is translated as CATSRPGTGPNTGELFF.

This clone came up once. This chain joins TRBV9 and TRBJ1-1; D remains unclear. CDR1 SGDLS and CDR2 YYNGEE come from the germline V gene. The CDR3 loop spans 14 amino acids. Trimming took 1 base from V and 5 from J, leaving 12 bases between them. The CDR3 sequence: CASSVSWVGTEAFF. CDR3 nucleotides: TGTGCCAGCAGCGTAAGTTGGGTCGGAACTGAAGCTTTCTTT.

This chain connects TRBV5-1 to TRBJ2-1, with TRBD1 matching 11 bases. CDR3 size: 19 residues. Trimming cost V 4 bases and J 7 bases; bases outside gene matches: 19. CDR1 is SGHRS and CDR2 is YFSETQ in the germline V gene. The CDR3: CASSIGTGGAGEIRNEQFF. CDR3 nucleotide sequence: TGCGCCAGCAGCATAGGGACAGGGGGTGCAGGAGAAATAAGGAATGAGCAGTTCTTC.

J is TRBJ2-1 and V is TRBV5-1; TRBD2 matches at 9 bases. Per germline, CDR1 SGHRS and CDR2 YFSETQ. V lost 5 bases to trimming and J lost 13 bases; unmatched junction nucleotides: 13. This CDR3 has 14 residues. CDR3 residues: CASRAGTSTDSQFF. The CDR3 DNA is TGCGCCAGCAGGGCGGGGACTAGCACGGATTCCCAGTTCTTC.

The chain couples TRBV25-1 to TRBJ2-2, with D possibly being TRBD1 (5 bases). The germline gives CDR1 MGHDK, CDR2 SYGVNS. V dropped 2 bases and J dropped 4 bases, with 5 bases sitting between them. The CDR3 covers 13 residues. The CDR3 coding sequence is TGTGCCAGCAGTGAAAGGGGCACCGGGGAGCTGTTTTTT. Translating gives CASSERGTGELFF.

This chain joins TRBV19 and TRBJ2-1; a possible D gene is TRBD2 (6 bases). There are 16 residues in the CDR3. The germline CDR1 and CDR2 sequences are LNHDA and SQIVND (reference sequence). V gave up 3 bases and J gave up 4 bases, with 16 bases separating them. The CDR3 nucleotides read TGTGCCAGTAGTATGCCGGCTAGCGCGTCGTACAATGAGCAGTTCTTC. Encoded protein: CASSMPASASYNEQFF.

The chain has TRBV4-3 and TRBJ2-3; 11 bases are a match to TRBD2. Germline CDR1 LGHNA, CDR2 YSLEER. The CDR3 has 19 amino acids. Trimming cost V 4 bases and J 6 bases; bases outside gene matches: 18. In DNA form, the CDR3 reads TGCGCCAGCAGCCCGAACAGGGTCCTAGCGGGAGGTAACATCGATACGCAGTATTTT. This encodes CASSPNRVLAGGNIDTQYF.

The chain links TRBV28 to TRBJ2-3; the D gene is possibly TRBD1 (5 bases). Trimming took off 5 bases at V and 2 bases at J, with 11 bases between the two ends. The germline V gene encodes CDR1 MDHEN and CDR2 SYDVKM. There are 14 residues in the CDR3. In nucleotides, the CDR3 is TGTGCCAGCAGTGCCGACAGAGCCACAGATACGCAGTATTTT. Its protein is CASSADRATDTQYF.

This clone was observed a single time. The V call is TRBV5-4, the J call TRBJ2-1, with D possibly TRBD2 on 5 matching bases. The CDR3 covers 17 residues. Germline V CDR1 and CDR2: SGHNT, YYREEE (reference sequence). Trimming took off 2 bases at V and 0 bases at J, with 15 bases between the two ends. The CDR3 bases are TGTGCCAGCAGCTTTCTCCGGGGAGAAGGCTCCTACAATGAGCAGTTCTTC. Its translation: CASSFLRGEGSYNEQFF.

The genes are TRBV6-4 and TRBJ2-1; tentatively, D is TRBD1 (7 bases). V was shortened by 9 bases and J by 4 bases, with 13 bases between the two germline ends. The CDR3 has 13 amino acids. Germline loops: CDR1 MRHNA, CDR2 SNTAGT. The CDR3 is CARWAGQYNEQFF. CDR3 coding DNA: TGTGCCAGGTGGGCGGGACAGTACAATGAGCAGTTCTTC.

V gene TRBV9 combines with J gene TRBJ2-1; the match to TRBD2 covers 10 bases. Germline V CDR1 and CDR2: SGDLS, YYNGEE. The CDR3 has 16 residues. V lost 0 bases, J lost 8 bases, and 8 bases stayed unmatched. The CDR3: CASSVGASGRKDEQFF. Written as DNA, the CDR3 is TGTGCCAGCAGCGTAGGGGCTAGCGGGAGAAAAGATGAGCAGTTCTTC.

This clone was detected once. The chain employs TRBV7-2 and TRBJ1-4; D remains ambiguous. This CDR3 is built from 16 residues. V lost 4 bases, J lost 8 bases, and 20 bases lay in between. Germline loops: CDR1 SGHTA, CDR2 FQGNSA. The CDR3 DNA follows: TGTGCCAGCAGCTCCCAACGAATAAACGGTGGGGAAAAACTGTTTTTT. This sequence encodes CASSSQRINGGEKLFF.

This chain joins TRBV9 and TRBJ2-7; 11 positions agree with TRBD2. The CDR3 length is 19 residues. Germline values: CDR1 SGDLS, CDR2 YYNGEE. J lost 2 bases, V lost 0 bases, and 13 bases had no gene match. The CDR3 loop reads CASSVGSLAGGLGPYEQYF. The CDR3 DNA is TGTGCCAGCAGCGTAGGGTCCCTAGCGGGAGGATTGGGCCCCTACGAGCAGTACTTC. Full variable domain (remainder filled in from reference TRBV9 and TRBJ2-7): DSGVTQTPKHLITATGQRVTLRCSPRSGDLSVYWYQQSLDQGLQFLIQYYNGEERAKGNILERFSAQQFPDLHSELNLSSLELGDSALYFCASSVGSLAGGLGPYEQYFGPGTRLTVT.

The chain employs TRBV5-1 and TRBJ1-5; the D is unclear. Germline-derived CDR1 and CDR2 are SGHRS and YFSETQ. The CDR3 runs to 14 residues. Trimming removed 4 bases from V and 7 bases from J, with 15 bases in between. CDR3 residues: CASSRLGKGQPQHF. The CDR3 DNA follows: TGCGCCAGCAGCCGCCTCGGGAAGGGCCAGCCCCAGCATTTT.

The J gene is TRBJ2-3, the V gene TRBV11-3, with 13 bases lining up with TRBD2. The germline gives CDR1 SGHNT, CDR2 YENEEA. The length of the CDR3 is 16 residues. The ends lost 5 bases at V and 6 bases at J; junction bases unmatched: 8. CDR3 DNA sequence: TGTGCCAGCAGCCCCCGGACTAGCGGGAGCCTTGATACGCAGTATTTT. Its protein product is CASSPRTSGSLDTQYF.

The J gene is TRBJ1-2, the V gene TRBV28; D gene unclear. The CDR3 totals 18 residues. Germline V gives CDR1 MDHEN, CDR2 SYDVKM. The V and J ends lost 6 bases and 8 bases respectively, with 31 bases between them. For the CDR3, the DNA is TGTGCCAGCAGCGCGTTAGGAGTTTGGGCCCCCATCGAAAGCGGCTACACCTTC. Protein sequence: CASSALGVWAPIESGYTF.

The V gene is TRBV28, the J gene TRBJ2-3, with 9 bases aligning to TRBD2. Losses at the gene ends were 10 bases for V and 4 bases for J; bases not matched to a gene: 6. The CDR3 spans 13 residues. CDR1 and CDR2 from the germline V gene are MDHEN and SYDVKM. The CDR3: CATLAGLADTQYF. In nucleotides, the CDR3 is TGTGCCACTCTAGCGGGATTGGCAGATACGCAGTATTTT.

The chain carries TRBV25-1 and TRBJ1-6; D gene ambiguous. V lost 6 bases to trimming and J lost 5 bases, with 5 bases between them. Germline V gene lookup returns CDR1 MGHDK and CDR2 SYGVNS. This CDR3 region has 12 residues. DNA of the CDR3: TGTGCCAGCAGGCTAGATAATTCACCCCTCCACTTT. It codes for CASRLDNSPLHF.

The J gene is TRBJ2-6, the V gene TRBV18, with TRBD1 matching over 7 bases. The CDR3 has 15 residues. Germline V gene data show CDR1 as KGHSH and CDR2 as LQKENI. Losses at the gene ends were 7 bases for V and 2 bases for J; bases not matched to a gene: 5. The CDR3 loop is CASWHRGAGANVLTF. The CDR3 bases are TGTGCCAGCTGGCACAGGGGAGCTGGGGCCAACGTCCTGACTTTC.

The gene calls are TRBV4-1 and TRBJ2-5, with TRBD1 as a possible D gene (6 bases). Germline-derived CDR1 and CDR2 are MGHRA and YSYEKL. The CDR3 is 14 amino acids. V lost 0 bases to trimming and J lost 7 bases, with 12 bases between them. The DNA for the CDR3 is TGCGCCAGCAGCCAAGAAGAACAGGGTAGGACCCAGTACTTC. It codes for CASSQEEQGRTQYF.

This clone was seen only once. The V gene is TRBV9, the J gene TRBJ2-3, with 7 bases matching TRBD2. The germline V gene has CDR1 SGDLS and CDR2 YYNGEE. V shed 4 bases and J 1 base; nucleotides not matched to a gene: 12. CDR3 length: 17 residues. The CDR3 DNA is TGTGCCAGCAGCCCCACCGGGTGGGCGGGAGGCACAGATACGCAGTATTTT. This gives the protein CASSPTGWAGGTDTQYF.